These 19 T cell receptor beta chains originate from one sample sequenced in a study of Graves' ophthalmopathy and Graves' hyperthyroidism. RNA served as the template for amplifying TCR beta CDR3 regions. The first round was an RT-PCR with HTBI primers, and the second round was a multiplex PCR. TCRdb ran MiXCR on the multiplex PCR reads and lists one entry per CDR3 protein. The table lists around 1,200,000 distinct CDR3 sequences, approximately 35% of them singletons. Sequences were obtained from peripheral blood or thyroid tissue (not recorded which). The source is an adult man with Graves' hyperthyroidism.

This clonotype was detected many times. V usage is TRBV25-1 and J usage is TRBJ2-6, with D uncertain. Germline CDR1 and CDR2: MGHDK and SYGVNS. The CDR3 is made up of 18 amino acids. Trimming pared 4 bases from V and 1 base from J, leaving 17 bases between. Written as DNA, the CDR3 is TGTGCCAGCAGTGGAGGAGCAGGTCTAGGTTCTGGGGCCAACGTCCTGACTTTC. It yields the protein CASSGGAGLGSGANVLTF.

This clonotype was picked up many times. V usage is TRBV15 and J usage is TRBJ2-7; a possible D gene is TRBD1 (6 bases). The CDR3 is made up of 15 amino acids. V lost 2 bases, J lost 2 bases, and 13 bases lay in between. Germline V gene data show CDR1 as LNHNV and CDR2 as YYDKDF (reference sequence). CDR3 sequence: CATSRSSTGAYEQYF. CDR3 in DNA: TGTGCCACCAGCAGAAGTTCGACAGGCGCCTACGAGCAGTACTTC.

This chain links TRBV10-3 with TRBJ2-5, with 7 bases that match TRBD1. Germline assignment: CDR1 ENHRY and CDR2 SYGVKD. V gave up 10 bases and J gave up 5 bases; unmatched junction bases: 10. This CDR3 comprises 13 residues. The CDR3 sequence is CASTMDRKETQYF. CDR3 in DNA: TGTGCCAGCACCATGGACAGGAAGGAGACCCAGTACTTC.

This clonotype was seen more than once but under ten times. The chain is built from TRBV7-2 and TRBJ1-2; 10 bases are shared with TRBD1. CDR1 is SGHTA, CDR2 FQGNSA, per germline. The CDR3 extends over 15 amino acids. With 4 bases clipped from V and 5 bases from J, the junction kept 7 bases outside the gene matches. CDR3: CASSSQPGQGYGYTF. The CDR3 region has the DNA TGTGCCAGCAGCTCACAACCGGGACAGGGGTATGGCTACACCTTC.

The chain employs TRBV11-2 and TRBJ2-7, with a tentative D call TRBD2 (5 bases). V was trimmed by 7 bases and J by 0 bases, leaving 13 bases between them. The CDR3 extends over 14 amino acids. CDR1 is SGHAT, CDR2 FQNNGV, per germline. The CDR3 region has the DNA TGTGCCAGCAAACCCCGTGGGAGCTCCTACGAGCAGTACTTC. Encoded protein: CASKPRGSSYEQYF. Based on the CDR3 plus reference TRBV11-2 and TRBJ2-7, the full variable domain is EAGVAQSPRYKIIEKRQSVAFWCNPISGHATLYWYQQILGQGPKLLIQFQNNGVVDDSQLPKDRFSAERLKGVDSTLKIQPAKLEDSAVYLCASKPRGSSYEQYFGPGTRLTVT.

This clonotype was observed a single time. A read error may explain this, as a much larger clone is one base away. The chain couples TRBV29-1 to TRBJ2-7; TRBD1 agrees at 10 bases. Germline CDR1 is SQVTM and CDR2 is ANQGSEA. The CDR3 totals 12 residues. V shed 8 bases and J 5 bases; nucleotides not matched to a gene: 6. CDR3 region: CSFRDRGHEQYF. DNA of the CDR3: TGCAGCTTTAGGGACAGGGGCCACGAGCAGTACTTC.

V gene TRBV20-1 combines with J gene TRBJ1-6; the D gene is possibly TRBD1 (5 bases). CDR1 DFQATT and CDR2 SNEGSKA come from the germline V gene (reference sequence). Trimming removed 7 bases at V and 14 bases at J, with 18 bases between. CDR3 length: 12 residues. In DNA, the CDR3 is TGCAGTGGGGGACTCCGAAGTCAGACCCTCCACTTT. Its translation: CSGGLRSQTLHF.

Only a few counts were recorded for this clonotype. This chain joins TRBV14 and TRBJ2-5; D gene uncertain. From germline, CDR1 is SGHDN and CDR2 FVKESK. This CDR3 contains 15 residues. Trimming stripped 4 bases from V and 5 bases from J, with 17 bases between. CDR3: CASSLWIAKMETQYF. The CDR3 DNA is TGTGCCAGCAGCCTTTGGATAGCAAAAATGGAGACCCAGTACTTC.

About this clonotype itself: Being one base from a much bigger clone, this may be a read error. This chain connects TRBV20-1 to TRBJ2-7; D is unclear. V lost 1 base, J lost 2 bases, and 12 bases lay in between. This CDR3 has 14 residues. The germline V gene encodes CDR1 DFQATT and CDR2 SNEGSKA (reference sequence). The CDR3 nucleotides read TGCAGTGCTAGAGCTGCTATCAATCCCTACGAGCAGTACTTC. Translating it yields CSARAAINPYEQYF.

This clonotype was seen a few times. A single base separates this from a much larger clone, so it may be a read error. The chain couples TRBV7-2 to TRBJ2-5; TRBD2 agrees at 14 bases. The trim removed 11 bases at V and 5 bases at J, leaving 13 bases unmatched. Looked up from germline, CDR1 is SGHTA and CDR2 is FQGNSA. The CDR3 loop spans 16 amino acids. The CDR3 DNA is TGTGCCCGCACCCTGACTAGCGGGAGGGTCGGGGAGACCCAGTACTTC. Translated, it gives CARTLTSGRVGETQYF.

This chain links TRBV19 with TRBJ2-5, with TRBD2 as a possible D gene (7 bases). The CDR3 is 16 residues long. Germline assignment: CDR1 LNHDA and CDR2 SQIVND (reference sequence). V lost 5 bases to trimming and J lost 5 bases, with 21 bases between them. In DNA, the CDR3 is TGTGCCAGTAGTTCACCGACAGGCGGGAGTCGGGAGACCCAGTACTTC. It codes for CASSSPTGGSRETQYF.

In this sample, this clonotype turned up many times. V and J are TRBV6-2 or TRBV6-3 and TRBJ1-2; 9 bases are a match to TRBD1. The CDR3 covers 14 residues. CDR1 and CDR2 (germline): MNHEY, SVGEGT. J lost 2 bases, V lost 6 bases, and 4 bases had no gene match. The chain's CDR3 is CASSGTGLNYGYTF. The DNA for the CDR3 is TGTGCCAGCAGCGGGACAGGGCTAAACTATGGCTACACCTTC.

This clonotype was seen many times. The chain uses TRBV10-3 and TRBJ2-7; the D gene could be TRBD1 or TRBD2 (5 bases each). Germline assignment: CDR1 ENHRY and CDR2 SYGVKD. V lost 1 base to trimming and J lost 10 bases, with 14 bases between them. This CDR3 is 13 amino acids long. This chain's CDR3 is CAISEFGGQRQYF. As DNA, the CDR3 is TGTGCCATCAGTGAGTTTGGGGGTCAAAGACAGTACTTC.

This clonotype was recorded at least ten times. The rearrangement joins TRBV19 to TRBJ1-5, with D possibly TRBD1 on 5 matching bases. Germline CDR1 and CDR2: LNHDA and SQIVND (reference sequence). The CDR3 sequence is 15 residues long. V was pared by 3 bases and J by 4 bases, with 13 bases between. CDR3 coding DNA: TGTGCCAGTAGTATTCAGGTGAGGGGAAATCAGCCCCAGCATTTT. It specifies CASSIQVRGNQPQHF.

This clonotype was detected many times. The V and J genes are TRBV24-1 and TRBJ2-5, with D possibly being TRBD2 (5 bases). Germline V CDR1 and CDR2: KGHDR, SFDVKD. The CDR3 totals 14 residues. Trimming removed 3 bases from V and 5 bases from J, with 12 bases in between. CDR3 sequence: CATSDHGLLETQYF. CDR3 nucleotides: TGTGCCACCAGTGATCACGGACTTCTGGAGACCCAGTACTTC.

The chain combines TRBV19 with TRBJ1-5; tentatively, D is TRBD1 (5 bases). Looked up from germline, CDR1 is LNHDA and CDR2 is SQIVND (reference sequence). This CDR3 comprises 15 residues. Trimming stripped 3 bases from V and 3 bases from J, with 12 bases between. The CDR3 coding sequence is TGTGCCAGTAGTATTTGGCAGGGCCCCAATCAGCCCCAGCATTTT. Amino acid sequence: CASSIWQGPNQPQHF. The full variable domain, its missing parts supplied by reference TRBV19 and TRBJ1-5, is DGGITQSPKYLFRKEGQNVTLSCEQNLNHDAMYWYRQDPGQGLRLIYYSQIVNDFQKGDIAEGYSVSREKKESFPLTVTSAQKNPTAFYLCASSIWQGPNQPQHFGDGTRLSIL.

The CDR3 DNA is TGTGCCACCAGCAGCGCTAGAAACTCTGGAAACACCATATATTTT. This encodes CATSSARNSGNTIYF. The chain links TRBV15 to TRBJ1-3; no reliable D call. The V gene's germline CDR1 is LNHNV and CDR2 YYDKDF (reference sequence). CDR3 length: 15 residues. V lost 3 bases and J lost 0, with 9 bases in between.

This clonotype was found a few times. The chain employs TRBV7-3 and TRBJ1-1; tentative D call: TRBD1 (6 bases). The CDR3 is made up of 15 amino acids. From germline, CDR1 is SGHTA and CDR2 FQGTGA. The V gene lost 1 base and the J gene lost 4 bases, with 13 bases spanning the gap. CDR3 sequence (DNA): TGTGCCAGCAGCTTAATGGGGGGCGCGGGCACTGAAGCTTTCTTT. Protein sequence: CASSLMGGAGTEAFF.

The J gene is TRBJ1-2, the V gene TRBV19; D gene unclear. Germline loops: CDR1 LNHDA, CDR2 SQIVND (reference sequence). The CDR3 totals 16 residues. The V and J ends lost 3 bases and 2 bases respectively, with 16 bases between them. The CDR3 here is CASSIGAGSTNYGYTF. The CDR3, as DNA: TGTGCCAGTAGTATCGGAGCGGGGAGTACCAACTATGGCTACACCTTC.